The 26 T cell receptor beta chains below were found in one sample sequenced in a study of T-cell memory formation after mild COVID-19. Using its own MiXCR run on the 5' RACE reads, TCRdb lists one record per CDR3 protein. The table has around 340,000 distinct CDR3 sequences, about an eighth seen once. Input material: PBMCs or a T cell subset sorted from them (not recorded which). The receptors originated from a man between 18 and 29 years old who had mild COVID-19 (a few samples of this study predate the infection). Cell type and time point are not known.

In its sample, this clonotype was seen many times. The genes are TRBV29-1 and TRBJ2-2; D ambiguous. Trimming removed 6 bases from V and 4 bases from J, with 3 bases in between. This CDR3 is built from 10 residues. Germline CDR1 is SQVTM and CDR2 is ANQGSEA. As DNA, the CDR3 is TGCAGCGTCCGCACCGGGGAGCTGTTTTTT. It translates to CSVRTGELFF.

Only a few counts were recorded for this clonotype. As DNA, the CDR3 is TGTGCCAGCAGTTTTGTGGGGAACTCCTACGAGCAGTACGTC. This translates into CASSFVGNSYEQYV. The V call is TRBV6-1, the J call TRBJ2-7; D unresolved. Germline loops: CDR1 MNHNS, CDR2 SASEGT. The CDR3 is 14 residues long. The germline V and J ends were trimmed by 5 bases and 0 bases, with 11 bases remaining between them.

This clonotype came up many times. The V and J genes are TRBV29-1 and TRBJ1-1, with D possibly matching TRBD1 (5 bases). CDR1 SQVTM and CDR2 ANQGSEA come from the germline V gene. V lost 3 bases and J 3 bases, leaving 8 bases between the germline ends. This CDR3 contains 12 residues. CDR3 region: CSVDPGHTEAFF. The CDR3 nucleotides read TGCAGCGTTGACCCGGGGCACACTGAAGCTTTCTTT.

The genes are TRBV12-3 or TRBV12-4 and TRBJ2-3; TRBD1 or TRBD2 may be the D gene (5 bases each). The CDR3 runs 14 residues. Trimming pared 2 bases from V and 5 bases from J, leaving 11 bases between. The CDR3 bases are TGTGCCAGCAGTTTAAATGCTGGGGGAGATACGCAGTATTTT. It translates to CASSLNAGGDTQYF.

This clonotype appeared a few times. The chain is built from TRBV9 and TRBJ1-5; 7 positions agree with TRBD1. The germline V gene encodes CDR1 SGDLS and CDR2 YYNGEE. This CDR3 is 15 amino acids long. Trimming removed 0 bases from V and 2 bases from J; junction bases left unmatched: 2. The CDR3 nucleotides are TGTGCCAGCAGCGTAGGGCAGGGGGGCAATCAGCCCCAGCATTTT. This encodes CASSVGQGGNQPQHF.

The J gene is TRBJ2-3, the V gene TRBV18, with 7 bases aligning to TRBD2. This CDR3 has 16 amino acids. J lost 3 bases, V lost 1 base, and 7 bases had no gene match. Germline lookup yields CDR1 KGHSH and CDR2 LQKENI. The CDR3 protein is CASSPLPSGETDTQYF. For the CDR3, the DNA is TGTGCCAGCTCACCACTTCCAAGCGGGGAGACAGATACGCAGTATTTT.

Only a few counts were recorded for this clonotype. The V gene is TRBV6-2 or TRBV6-3, the J gene TRBJ2-7, with D tentatively TRBD2 (6 bases). The CDR3 runs to 11 residues. With 6 bases removed from V and 6 bases from J, the gap between germline ends came to 9 bases. The germline V gene encodes CDR1 MNHEY and CDR2 SVGEGT. The CDR3 DNA follows: TGTGCCAGCAGCCAGACTAGCGAGCAGTACTTC. It codes for CASSQTSEQYF.

This clonotype was seen at least ten times. J is TRBJ2-1 and V is TRBV6-2 or TRBV6-3, with D uncertain. V lost 0 bases and J lost 7, with 13 bases in between. The CDR3 consists of 15 residues. Germline assignment: CDR1 MNHEY and CDR2 SVGEGT. The CDR3 loop is CASSYSTPPRNEQFF. CDR3 in DNA: TGTGCCAGCAGTTACTCGACCCCCCCTCGGAATGAGCAGTTCTTC.

This clonotype was picked up a small number of times. The J gene is TRBJ2-2, the V gene TRBV6-2 or TRBV6-3; 8 bases fit TRBD1. With 2 bases clipped from V and 4 bases from J, the junction kept 3 bases outside the gene matches. The CDR3 spans 15 residues. Germline values: CDR1 MNHEY, CDR2 SVGEGT. The CDR3 loop is CASSYPGTGTGELFF. The CDR3, as DNA: TGTGCCAGCAGTTACCCCGGGACAGGCACCGGGGAGCTGTTTTTT.

This clonotype came up many times. In DNA, the CDR3 is TGCGCCAGCAGCCTCCGCCGTGGGGGGGCCCTGGTATCGGATACGCAGTATTTT. This encodes CASSLRRGGALVSDTQYF. This sequence joins TRBV5-1 and TRBJ2-3; maybe TRBD2 (7 bases). The V gene lost 4 bases and the J gene lost 6 bases, with 27 bases spanning the gap. Germline assignment: CDR1 SGHRS and CDR2 YFSETQ. The CDR3 consists of 18 residues.

In its sample, this clonotype was seen many times. The J gene is TRBJ2-5, the V gene TRBV7-9, with unresolved D. Trimming left V 5 bases short and J 4 bases short, with 8 bases between. In germline, CDR1 is SEHNR, CDR2 FQNEAQ (reference sequence). This CDR3 has 12 amino acids. The CDR3 region has the DNA TGTGCCAGCAGCCCCACGAGAGAGACCCAGTACTTC. Protein sequence: CASSPTRETQYF.

The gene calls are TRBV18 and TRBJ2-1; D ambiguous. CDR1 and CDR2 from the germline V gene are KGHSH and LQKENI. The CDR3 sequence is 15 residues long. V lost 2 bases to trimming and J lost 8 bases, with 16 bases between them. Written as DNA, the CDR3 is TGTGCCAGCTCACCAACGTCTGGGGTCAGACATGAGCAGTTCTTC. This translates into CASSPTSGVRHEQFF.

This clonotype was detected many times. The chain combines TRBV7-9 with TRBJ1-4, with D possibly matching TRBD1 (6 bases). Per the germline V gene, CDR1 is SEHNR and CDR2 is FQNEAQ (reference sequence). The CDR3 is 19 amino acids. V was clipped by 0 bases and J by 0 bases, with 17 bases between them. In DNA, the CDR3 is TGTGCCAGCAGCTTAGCGGACAGTTCTTCGGTTGCAACTAATGAAAAACTGTTTTTT. Protein: CASSLADSSSVATNEKLFF. Variable domain in full (rest from reference TRBV7-9 and TRBJ1-4): DTGVSQNPRHKITKRGQNVTFRCDPISEHNRLYWYRQTLGQGPEFLTYFQNEAQLEKSRLLSDRFSAERPKGSFSTLEIQRTEQGDSAMYLCASSLADSSSVATNEKLFFGSGTQLSVL.

In its sample, this clonotype was seen a few times. This sequence joins TRBV10-3 and TRBJ1-2; TRBD1 is a possible D gene (5 bases). CDR3 size: 13 residues. Germline-derived CDR1 and CDR2 are ENHRY and SYGVKD. V dropped 2 bases and J dropped 5 bases, with 9 bases sitting between them. The CDR3 bases are TGTGCCATCAGTGAGGTACAGGTTTATGGCTACACCTTC. It translates to CAISEVQVYGYTF.

This chain joins TRBV27 and TRBJ1-2, with a tentative D call TRBD1 (6 bases). The CDR3 contains 13 residues. Trimming cost V 5 bases and J 5 bases, with 12 bases left between them. Germline-derived CDR1 and CDR2 are MNHEY and SMNVEV (reference sequence). The CDR3 spells CASSLTGYYGYTF. The DNA of the CDR3 is TGTGCCAGCAGTCTCACAGGGTATTATGGCTACACCTTC.

J is TRBJ2-1 and V is TRBV7-9; D ambiguous. The CDR3 runs to 15 residues. Deletions cut 4 bases from V and 6 bases from J, with 16 bases between. Germline V gene sequence: CDR1 SEHNR, CDR2 FQNEAQ (reference sequence). The CDR3 bases are TGTGCCAGCAGCTCCTTCGCGGCAGACGGCAATGAGCAGTTCTTC. This codes for CASSSFAADGNEQFF.

The J gene is TRBJ2-1, the V gene TRBV7-2, with D possibly matching TRBD1 (6 bases). Trimming took off 1 base at V and 10 bases at J, with 17 bases between the two ends. CDR1 is SGHTA and CDR2 is FQGNSA in the germline V gene. CDR3 length equals 15 residues. This CDR3 is CASSLDFARGREQFF. The CDR3 coding sequence is TGTGCCAGCAGCTTAGACTTCGCCAGGGGAAGGGAGCAGTTCTTC.

In this sample, this clonotype turned up many times. J is TRBJ2-7 and V is TRBV29-1, with D hard to call. CDR1 and CDR2 from the germline V gene are SQVTM and ANQGSEA. The CDR3 loop spans 8 amino acids. Trimming pared 7 bases from V and 9 bases from J, leaving 7 bases between. The CDR3 spells CSGTRQYF. The DNA for the CDR3 is TGCAGCGGGACGAGGCAGTACTTC.

This clonotype has a handful of counts. The chain joins TRBV6-6 to TRBJ2-7; D may be TRBD2 (7 bases). The V end was cut by 6 bases, the J end by 7 bases, with 16 bases between. The CDR3 runs to 13 residues. From germline, CDR1 is MNHNY and CDR2 SVGAGI (reference sequence). The CDR3 region is CASRTWEGGEQYF. CDR3 coding DNA: TGTGCCAGCAGGACCTGGGAGGGGGGGGAGCAGTACTTC.

This clonotype was detected only a few times. The chain combines TRBV4-1 with TRBJ1-6, with 10 bases fitting TRBD1. The CDR3 contains 15 residues. Germline CDR1 MGHRA, CDR2 YSYEKL. V was clipped by 4 bases and J by 9 bases; unmatched bases: 6. The CDR3 loop is CASSPSGTGVSPLHF. CDR3 DNA sequence: TGCGCCAGCAGCCCTTCCGGGACAGGGGTTTCACCCCTCCACTTT.

There are a few counts of this clonotype. The V and J genes are TRBV12-3 or TRBV12-4 and TRBJ2-5; either TRBD1 or TRBD2 may supply D (5 bases each). Trimming pared 5 bases from V and 5 bases from J, leaving 9 bases between. This CDR3 comprises 12 residues. CDR3 protein: CASSEGSETQYF. CDR3 bases: TGTGCCAGCAGTGAGGGGTCGGAGACCCAGTACTTC.

The chain recombines TRBV12-3 or TRBV12-4 with TRBJ2-7, with TRBD1 as a possible D gene (5 bases). The CDR3 is made up of 14 amino acids. With 6 bases removed from V and 0 bases from J, the gap between germline ends came to 12 bases. The chain's CDR3 is CASSPKTDSYEQYF. The CDR3 nucleotides are TGTGCCAGCAGCCCGAAGACAGACTCCTACGAGCAGTACTTC.

This clonotype was counted only a few times. The V gene is TRBV5-1, the J gene TRBJ1-5; D is possibly TRBD1 (5 bases). The germline V gene has CDR1 SGHRS and CDR2 YFSETQ. The CDR3 loop spans 13 amino acids. Between the trimmed V and J ends, which lost 1 base and 7 bases, there was a span of 9 bases. The CDR3 reads CASSLQGWQPQHF. The CDR3 DNA is TGCGCCAGCAGCTTGCAGGGCTGGCAGCCCCAGCATTTT.

The chain uses TRBV12-3 or TRBV12-4 and TRBJ2-5; TRBD2 matches 8 bases. This CDR3 is 13 amino acids long. J gave up 3 bases and V 7 bases, and 4 bases lay outside the gene matches. DNA for the CDR3: TGTGCCAGCAATCTCGGGGGGGAAGAGACCCAGTACTTC. This encodes CASNLGGEETQYF.

The V call is TRBV12-3 or TRBV12-4, the J call TRBJ2-1; 10 nucleotides match TRBD2. Trimming cost V 7 bases and J 9 bases; bases outside gene matches: 18. CDR3 length equals 17 residues. The CDR3 DNA reads TGTGCCAGCAAAGAACTAGCGGGGCTCTCGGGCGGGGTTGAGCAGTTCTTC. Translating it yields CASKELAGLSGGVEQFF.

A few counts support this clonotype. The chain is built from TRBV9 and TRBJ2-2; 7 positions match TRBD1. This CDR3 is 15 amino acids long. Trimming removed 3 bases from V and 8 bases from J; junction bases left unmatched: 10. CDR1 is SGDLS and CDR2 is YYNGEE in the germline V gene. In DNA, the CDR3 is TGTGCCAGCAGCGGGTACAGGGGCCTCCTTGGGGAGCTGTTTTTT. Translation gives CASSGYRGLLGELFF.